This T cell receptor beta chain came from a study of high-grade serous ovarian cancer treatment subgroups. Study results and limitations: Clonal relatedness tracked neoantigen level, and by trend copy number and mutation load. CDR1 and CDR2 were left unanalyzed; analyses focused on CDR3.

The CDR3 covers 13 residues. The V gene's germline CDR1 is MNHEY and CDR2 SVGAGI. Between the trimmed V and J ends, which lost 3 bases and 4 bases, there was a span of 7 bases. The method was immunoSEQ multiplex PCR; TCRdb's version includes in-frame clones alone and lacks a portion of them. The data show 3,500 to 4,500 clones, with approximately 80% seen just once and 8% to 10% held by the top ten. As regards this clone: Its target is not known.

Tumor tissue was taken before any definitive surgery or chemotherapy was given. Material for sequencing was tumor tissue. This sequence originates from a human donor with high-grade serous ovarian cancer. The V gene is TRBV6-5, the J gene TRBJ1-5, with a possible D match to TRBD1 (6 bases). For the CDR3, the DNA is TGTGCCAGCAGTTATGGACAGAATCAGCCCCAGCATTTT. Protein sequence: CASSYGQNQPQHF.